These T cell receptor beta chains were read from a single sample in a study of blood T cell repertoires in COVID-19. Profiling relied on immunoSEQ multiplex PCR, and the TCRdb table lists in-frame clones only, not all of them. The top ten hold approximately 6% of the sample, which has some 120,000 clones, 74% seen once. Specimen: peripheral blood. The receptor set was obtained from a man older than 75 with COVID-19, enrolled during active disease. The CDR3 runs from the conserved cysteine through the conserved F or W. D genes are given only for firm matches. The size entry is marked missing in some rows and otherwise reads once, few, many or a size class.

J | D | V | size | DNA | CDR3
TRBJ1-5 | TRBD1 | TRBV6-1 | once | TGTGCCAGCAGTGTTCCCTACAGGGGGCTCAATCAGCCCCAGCATTTT | CASSVPYRGLNQPQHF
TRBJ2-7 | TRBD2 | TRBV24-1 | NA | TGTGCCACCAGTGATGGAACTAGCGGAGGCCGTTACGAGCAGTACTTC | CATSDGTSGGRYEQYF
TRBJ1-1 | NA | TRBV5-1 | NA | TGCGCCAGCAGCTTCCCGGGGGGAGGTCAAACTGAAGCTTTCTTT | CASSFPGGGQTEAFF
TRBJ2-2 | NA | TRBV3-1/TRBV3-2 | NA | TGTGCCAGCAGCCAGAGGACCGGGGAGCTGTTTTTT | CASSQRTGELFF
TRBJ2-7 | TRBD1 | TRBV18 | NA | TGTGCCAGCTCACTTGGGACAGGGGGCTACGAGCAGTACTTC | CASSLGTGGYEQYF
TRBJ2-3 | TRBD2 | TRBV28 | few | TGTGCCAGCAGTTCAATGGGGGGGACAGATACGCAGTATTTT | CASSSMGGTDTQYF
TRBJ2-5 | TRBD2 | TRBV5-1 | few | TGCGCCAGCAGCACTTCTAGCGGGCAGTACCAAGAGACCCAGTACTTC | CASSTSSGQYQETQYF
TRBJ1-2 | TRBD1 | TRBV27 | once | TGTGCCAGCAGTTTACAGGGGGCAAGGGGCTACACCTTC | CASSLQGARGYTF
TRBJ2-1 | TRBD2 | TRBV28 | once | TGTGCCAGCAGTTTCTCGGGAGGGGAGCAGTTCTTC | CASSFSGGEQFF
TRBJ2-7 | NA | TRBV4-1 | NA | TGCGCCAGCAGCCAGGGGATCGGGAATACGCTGCAGTACTTC | CASSQGIGNTLQYF
TRBJ1-1 | NA | TRBV10-3 | NA | TGTGCCATCAGTGAGTCTACGGGAAACGAGGTGATAGCTTTCTTT | CAISESTGNEVIAFF
TRBJ1-1 | NA | TRBV18 | once | TGTGCCAGCTCACCACTCAGGAACACTGAAGCTTTCTTT | CASSPLRNTEAFF
TRBJ1-4 | TRBD1 | TRBV5-1 | NA | TGCGCCAGCAGCTCCCAGGGGGCTGGTAATGAAAAACTGTTTTTT | CASSSQGAGNEKLFF
TRBJ2-1 | TRBD2 | TRBV9 | few | TGTGCCAGCAGCCTCGCCAGCCCGCTTAAATTAAGACTAGCGAGCTCCTACAATGAGCAGTTCTTC | CASSLASPLKLRLASSYNEQFF
TRBJ2-7 | NA | TRBV27 | NA | TGTGCCAGCAGTTTATCGTTCGGAAGGGGCCTGTCCTACGAGCAGTACTTC | CASSLSFGRGLSYEQYF
TRBJ1-3 | TRBD1 | TRBV6-5 | few | TGTGCCAGCAGTTTAGGGGGCAGGCCTGGAAACACCATATATTTT | CASSLGGRPGNTIYF
TRBJ2-3 | NA | TRBV7-3 | NA | TGTGCCAGCAGCACAATAGCGGACACAGATACGCAGTATTTT | CASSTIADTDTQYF
TRBJ2-2 | TRBD2 | TRBV28 | few | TGTGCCAGCAGTTCCCTCCGACCGGAACTAGCGGGTTGGGTAGGGACCGGGGAGCTGTTTTTT | CASSSLRPELAGWVGTGELFF
TRBJ1-1 | NA | TRBV12-3/TRBV12-4 | few | TGTGCCAGCAGCTTACAGGGGAACACTGAAGCTTTCTTT | CASSLQGNTEAFF
TRBJ2-1 | TRBD1 | TRBV9 | NA | TGTGCCAGCAGCGACCCAGGGGGCCGCTCCTACAATGAGCAGTTCTTC | CASSDPGGRSYNEQFF
TRBJ2-5 | NA | TRBV29-1 | once | TGCAGCGTCGGGGGGCGGGAGACCCAGTACTTC | CSVGGRETQYF
TRBJ2-1 | TRBD2 | TRBV5-1 | few | TGCGCCAGCAGCTTGGCTTTAGCGGGAATGTACAATGAGCAGTTCTTC | CASSLALAGMYNEQFF
TRBJ2-1 | NA | TRBV5-6 | NA | TGTGCCAGCAGCCCGGACTTGGAGCCCTACAATGAGCAGTTCTTC | CASSPDLEPYNEQFF
TRBJ2-1 | NA | TRBV15 | NA | TGTGCCACCAGCATCGCAAGGGGTAGATACAATGAGCAGTTCTTC | CATSIARGRYNEQFF
TRBJ2-1 | TRBD2 | TRBV28 | NA | TGTGCCAGCAGTTTTGGGCTAGCGGGTCCAGATAGCTCCTACAATGAGCAGTTCTTC | CASSFGLAGPDSSYNEQFF
TRBJ2-5 | NA | TRBV11-2 | once | TGTGCCAGCAGCTTGAGCAGGGAGACCCAGTACTTC | CASSLSRETQYF
TRBJ2-5 | TRBD2 | TRBV5-1 | NA | TGCGCCAGCAGCTTGGTCCTGGCGGGAGGGCCTTACGAGACCCAGTACTTC | CASSLVLAGGPYETQYF
TRBJ2-5 | NA | TRBV5-4 | once | TGTGCCAGCAGCCAAGGACAAGGCCAAGAGACCCAGTACTTC | CASSQGQGQETQYF
TRBJ1-5 | TRBD1 | TRBV7-2 | NA | TGTGCCAGCAGCTCCTCAGGGGGCAGCAATCAGCCCCAGCATTTT | CASSSSGGSNQPQHF
TRBJ2-1 | NA | TRBV29-1 | few | TGCAGCGTTGACCCCGGAGAAAATGAGCAGTTCTTC | CSVDPGENEQFF
TRBJ2-3 | TRBD2 | TRBV7-2 | few | TGTGCCAGCAGCCCATTAGCGGGAGCGGGCGGTACGCAGTATTTT | CASSPLAGAGGTQYF
TRBJ2-7 | NA | TRBV3-1/TRBV3-2 | NA | TGTGCCAGCAGCCCAGAACAGGGTCTGGGCTCCTACGAGCAGTACTTC | CASSPEQGLGSYEQYF
TRBJ1-1 | NA | TRBV6-5 | NA | TGTGCCAGCAGTCATCAGGACAGCCCCGGCACTGAAGCTTTCTTT | CASSHQDSPGTEAFF
TRBJ1-5 | NA | TRBV12-3/TRBV12-4 | NA | TGTGCCAGCACCCAGGGAAGCCAGCCCCAGCATTTT | CASTQGSQPQHF
TRBJ2-5 | NA | TRBV5-1 | NA | TGCGCCAGCAGCTTGGAAGCGGGCGGGAAGACCCAGTACTTC | CASSLEAGGKTQYF
TRBJ1-1 | NA | TRBV28 | NA | TGTGCCAGTATGTGGGGAGTGACTGAAGCTTTCTTT | CASMWGVTEAFF
TRBJ1-2 | NA | TRBV28 | NA | TGTGCCAGCAGTTTAATGAGTTATGGCTACACCTTC | CASSLMSYGYTF
TRBJ2-7 | NA | TRBV11-2 | NA | TGTGCCAGCAGCTCAGACTCAGGGGGGTACGAGCAGTACTTC | CASSSDSGGYEQYF
TRBJ2-7 | NA | TRBV28 | NA | TGTGCCAGCAGTCCAGGGGCCTCGGGCAGATTCTACGAGCAGTACTTC | CASSPGASGRFYEQYF
TRBJ2-3 | NA | TRBV28 | NA | TGTGCCAGCAGCTTAACGGGGTCCACAGATACGCAGTATTTT | CASSLTGSTDTQYF
TRBJ2-1 | TRBD2 | TRBV5-1 | NA | TGCGCCAGCAGCTCCCGGACTAGCGGACCCCGATCCTACAATGAGCAGTTCTTC | CASSSRTSGPRSYNEQFF
TRBJ2-4 | NA | TRBV7-3 | NA | TGTGCCAGCAGCTTCTCGGCCAAAAACATTCAGTACTTC | CASSFSAKNIQYF
TRBJ2-1 | NA | TRBV6-1 | NA | TGTGCCAGCAGTGACCACCTAGCATATGAGCAGTTCTTC | CASSDHLAYEQFF
TRBJ1-2 | NA | TRBV5-1 | once | TGCGCCAGCAGCTTGGCCGGGAACTATGGCTACACCTTC | CASSLAGNYGYTF
TRBJ1-1 | NA | TRBV28 | NA | TGTGCCAGCAGCCCTCACGCGAGGGGGGGCACTGAAGCTTTCTTT | CASSPHARGGTEAFF
TRBJ2-7 | TRBD2 | TRBV15 | NA | TGTGCCACCAGCAGGGGTTTCACTAGCGGGAGAGAGTACGAGCAGTACTTC | CATSRGFTSGREYEQYF
TRBJ2-7 | TRBD1 | TRBV19 | NA | TGTGCCAGTAGTATAATAGGGGGCTTCGACGAGCAGTACTTC | CASSIIGGFDEQYF
TRBJ1-2 | NA | TRBV19 | NA | TGTGCCAGTAGTAGGGACACTAACTATGGCTACACCTTC | CASSRDTNYGYTF
TRBJ1-1 | NA | TRBV15 | NA | TGTGCCACCAGCAGAGACCTTATGAACACTGAAGCTTTCTTT | CATSRDLMNTEAFF
TRBJ1-5 | NA | TRBV7-6 | NA | TGTGCCAGCAGCCAGCAGAGCGGAGCCAATCAGCCCCAGCATTTT | CASSQQSGANQPQHF
TRBJ2-5 | TRBD2 | TRBV3-1/TRBV3-2 | NA | TGTGCCAGCAGCCAATTAGGGCTAGCGGGAAAAGAGACCCAGTACTTC | CASSQLGLAGKETQYF
TRBJ1-1 | NA | TRBV19 | NA | TGTGCCAGTAGTAGTCGCAGGGGGAACACTGAAGCTTTCTTT | CASSSRRGNTEAFF
TRBJ2-7 | NA | TRBV19 | NA | TGTGCCAGTAGTTTGTCGAGGTCCTACGAGCAGTACTTC | CASSLSRSYEQYF